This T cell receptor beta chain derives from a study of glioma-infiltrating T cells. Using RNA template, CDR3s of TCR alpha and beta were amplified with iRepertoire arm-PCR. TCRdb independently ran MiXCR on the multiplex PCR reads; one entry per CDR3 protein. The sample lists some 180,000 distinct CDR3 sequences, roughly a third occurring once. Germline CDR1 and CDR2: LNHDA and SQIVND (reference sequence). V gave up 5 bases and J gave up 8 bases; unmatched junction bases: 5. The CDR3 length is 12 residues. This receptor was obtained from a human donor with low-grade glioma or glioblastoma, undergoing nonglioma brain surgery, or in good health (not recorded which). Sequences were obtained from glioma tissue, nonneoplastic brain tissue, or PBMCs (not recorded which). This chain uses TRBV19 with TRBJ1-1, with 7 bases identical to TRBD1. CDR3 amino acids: CASSPRDREAFF. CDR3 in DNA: TGTGCCAGTAGTCCCCGGGACAGAGAAGCTTTCTTT.